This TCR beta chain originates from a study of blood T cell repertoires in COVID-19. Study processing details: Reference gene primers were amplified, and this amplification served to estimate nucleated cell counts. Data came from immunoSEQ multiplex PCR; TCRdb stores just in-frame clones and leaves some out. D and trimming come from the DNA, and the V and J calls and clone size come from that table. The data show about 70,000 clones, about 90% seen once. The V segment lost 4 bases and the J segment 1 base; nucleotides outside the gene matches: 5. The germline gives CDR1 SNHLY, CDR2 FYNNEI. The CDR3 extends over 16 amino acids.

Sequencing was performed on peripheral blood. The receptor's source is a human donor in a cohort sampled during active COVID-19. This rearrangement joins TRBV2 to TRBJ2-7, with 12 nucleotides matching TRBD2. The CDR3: CASSGLAGVLSYEQYF. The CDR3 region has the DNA TGTGCCAGCAGTGGACTAGCGGGGGTACTTTCCTACGAGCAGTACTTC.